This entry features one T cell receptor beta chain sequence. Its antigen has not been determined. No quality values exist for individual bases; no much larger clone is one base distant. This sample is drawn from a study of blood T cells in healthy people across ages (dated by TCRdb to about 2015). About the investigation overall: In model experiments, roughly one uniquely barcoded TCR beta cDNA molecule per two T cells was captured by template switching. The study measured age-related changes in TCR beta repertoire diversity using deep sequencing normalized with unique cDNA molecular identifiers. Donors were grouped into four age groups: young (average 16 years), middle-aged (around 39), aged (approximately 58) and long-lived (roughly 80). To avoid experimental bias, donors of different ages were spread randomly across the sequencing lanes. Using the same blood draw, the study looked at two additional independent replicas of 1 million unique cDNA reads for two donors, one aged 18 to 30 and the other aged 80 or older. The study at large found these results: Estimates of total diversity based on one million sequenced T cells were regarded as lower bounds and as underestimates. Compared with the aged group, more naive CD4+ T cells, fewer expanded clones and increased TCR diversity were shown by the long-lived group, suggesting age selection. The CMV infection status of donors was not known, potentially confounding age-related changes in expanded clonotypes. Observed TCR beta diversity per million T cells fell roughly linearly with age, and a significant reduction was already apparent by age around 40. There was a strong correlation between observed TCR beta diversity and the percentage of naive T cells measured by flow cytometry. Because profiling used bulk unsorted PBMCs, naive and antigen-experienced compartments could not be compared conclusively.

Receptor libraries were prepared by 5' RACE. The instrument given in TCRdb is Illumina HiSeq 2500. A second PCR of about 6 to 11 cycles was run with a J-beta primer mix and a sample-barcoded 5' primer. A template-switch 5' adaptor carrying 12 random nucleotides introduced a unique molecular identifier onto each TCR beta cDNA molecule. At least 2.5 million CDR3-containing paired-end reads were obtained from each sample. All of the RNA was converted into first-strand cDNA using the Mint cDNA synthesis kit, with a TRBC-specific oligonucleotide serving as the primer. Following uracil-DNA glycosylase treatment, all cDNA underwent a first 18-cycle PCR with the universal primers M1SS and BC2_uni_R. The original pipeline was this. For normalization, 1 million high-quality reads, each with a distinct molecular identifier, were randomly selected from each sample. Reads sharing molecular identifiers were discarded rather than binned into consensus sequences. MiTCR, with a Q25 quality threshold and the strictest error-elimination algorithm, was used for CDR3 identification, clonotype clustering and error correction. A nonparametric unseen species model with Euler transformation was used to estimate a lower bound on total TCR beta diversity. Starting from the raw public reads, TCRdb applied fastp trimming at Q25, assembled clones with MiXCR and retained in-frame beta chains. Records with the same CDR3 protein are collapsed into one entry carrying the most frequent genes and DNA. The V and J calls shown here were made by TCRdb, not taken from the authors' results. The sample includes about 580,000 distinct CDR3 sequences, with less than 60% observed a single time. Approximately 23% of the sample lies in the top ten.

Donors were roughly 40 systemically healthy Caucasian individuals from Russia aged roughly 6 to 95 years. Roughly 11 milliliters of peripheral blood were drawn from each donor into EDTA-treated Vacutainer tubes. PBMCs were isolated by Ficoll-Paque density-gradient centrifugation, with at least 7 million obtained per sample. Trizol reagent was used to extract total RNA from PBMCs, with at least 6 micrograms per sample. Naive CD45RAhigh/CD27high T cell percentages were measured by flow cytometry on a PBMC aliquot from every donor. Unmatched junction bases come to 17, with V trimmed by 8 bases and J by 6 bases. Per the germline V gene (reference sequence), MNHNY is the CDR1 and SVGAGI is the CDR2. From cysteine to phenylalanine, the CDR3 is 16 amino acids long. Only the CDR3 DNA is retained, 48 bases long and in frame from the first base.

This TCR was sampled from a man older than 75 in good health. Sequenced: blood. The chain is encoded by TRBV6-6 joined to TRBJ2-7; 9 central bases correspond to TRBD1. The CDR3 has the sequence CASSDLGGQGSAEQYF. The nucleotide sequence is TGTGCCAGCTCCGACCTCGGGGGACAGGGTTCAGCCGAGCAGTACTTC.